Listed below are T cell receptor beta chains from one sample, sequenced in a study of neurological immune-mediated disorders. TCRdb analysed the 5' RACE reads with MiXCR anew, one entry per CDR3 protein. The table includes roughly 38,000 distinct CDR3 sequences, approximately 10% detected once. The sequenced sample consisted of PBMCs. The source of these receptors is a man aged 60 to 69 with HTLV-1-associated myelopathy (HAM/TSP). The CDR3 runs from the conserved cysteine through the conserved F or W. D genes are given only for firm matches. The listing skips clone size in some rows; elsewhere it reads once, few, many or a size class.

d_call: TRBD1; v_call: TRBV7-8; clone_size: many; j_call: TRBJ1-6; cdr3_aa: CAASPGTGGWGNSPLHF; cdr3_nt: TGTGCCGCTAGTCCCGGGACAGGGGGCTGGGGTAATTCACCCCTCCACTTT
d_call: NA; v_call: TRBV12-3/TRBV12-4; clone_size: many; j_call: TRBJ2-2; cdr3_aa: CASSGAVGELFF; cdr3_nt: TGTGCCAGCAGTGGCGCGGTCGGGGAGCTGTTTTTT
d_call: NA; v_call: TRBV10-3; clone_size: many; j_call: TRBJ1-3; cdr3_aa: CAIGGQGTAGNTIYF; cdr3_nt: TGTGCCATCGGAGGGCAGGGAACTGCTGGAAACACCATATATTTT
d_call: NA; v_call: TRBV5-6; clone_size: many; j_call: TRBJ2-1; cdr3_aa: CASSLTREQFF; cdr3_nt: TGTGCCAGCAGCCTTACTAGGGAGCAGTTCTTC
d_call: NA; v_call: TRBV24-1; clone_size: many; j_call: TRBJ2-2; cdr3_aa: CATSQGPGHPSPEANTGELFF; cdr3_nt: TGTGCCACCAGTCAAGGGCCGGGACACCCTTCCCCGGAGGCGAACACCGGGGAGCTGTTTTTT
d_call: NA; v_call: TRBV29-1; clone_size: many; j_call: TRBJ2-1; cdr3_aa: CSVATYNEQFF; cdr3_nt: TGCAGCGTGGCGACTTACAATGAGCAGTTCTTC
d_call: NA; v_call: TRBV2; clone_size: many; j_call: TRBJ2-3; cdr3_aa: CASSNAGFDTQYF; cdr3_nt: TGTGCCAGCTCTAATGCGGGGTTTGATACGCAGTATTTT
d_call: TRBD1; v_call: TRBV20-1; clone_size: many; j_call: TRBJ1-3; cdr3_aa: CSALPSDRGHGNTIYF; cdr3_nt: TGCAGTGCCCTCCCCAGCGACAGGGGGCATGGAAACACCATATATTTT
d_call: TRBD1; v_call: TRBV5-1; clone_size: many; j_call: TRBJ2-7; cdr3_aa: CASSISGGRDYEQYF; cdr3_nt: TGCGCCAGCAGCATATCAGGGGGCCGCGACTACGAGCAGTACTTC
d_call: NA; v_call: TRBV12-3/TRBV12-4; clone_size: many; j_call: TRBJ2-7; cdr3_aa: CASSLMGRVTYEQYF; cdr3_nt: TGTGCCAGCAGCCTAATGGGTCGAGTCACCTACGAGCAGTACTTC
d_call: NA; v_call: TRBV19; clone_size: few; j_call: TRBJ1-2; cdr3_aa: CASTPGGGRSYGYTF; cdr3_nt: TGTGCCAGCACCCCCGGAGGGGGTAGAAGCTATGGCTACACCTTC
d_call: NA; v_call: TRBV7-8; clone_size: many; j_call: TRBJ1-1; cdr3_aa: CASSLGMGRNMNTEAFF; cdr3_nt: TGTGCCAGCAGCTTAGGTATGGGACGGAACATGAACACTGAAGCTTTCTTT
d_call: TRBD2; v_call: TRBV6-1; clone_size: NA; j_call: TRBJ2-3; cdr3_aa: CASSEGLAGADTQYF; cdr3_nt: TGTGCCAGCAGTGAAGGACTAGCGGGAGCAGATACGCAGTATTTT
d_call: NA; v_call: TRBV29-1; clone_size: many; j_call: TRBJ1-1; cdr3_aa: CSVVGVGTEAFF; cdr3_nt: TGCAGCGTTGTCGGGGTCGGCACTGAAGCTTTCTTT
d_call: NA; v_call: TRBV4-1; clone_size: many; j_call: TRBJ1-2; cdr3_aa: CASSQGGVDYGYTF; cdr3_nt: TGCGCCAGCAGCCAAGGTGGGGTTGACTATGGCTACACCTTC
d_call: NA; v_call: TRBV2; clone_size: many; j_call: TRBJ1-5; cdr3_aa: CASRLDSNYSNQPQHF; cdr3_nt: TGTGCCAGCAGGCTGGACAGTAACTATAGCAATCAGCCCCAGCATTTT
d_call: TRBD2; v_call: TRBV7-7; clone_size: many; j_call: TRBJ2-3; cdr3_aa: CASSFSGVSTDTQYF; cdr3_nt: TGTGCTAGCAGCTTTAGCGGGGTATCCACAGATACGCAGTATTTT
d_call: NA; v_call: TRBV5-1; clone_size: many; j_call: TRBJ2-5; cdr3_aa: CASSLYGMETQYF; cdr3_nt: TGCGCCAGCAGCTTGTACGGGATGGAGACCCAGTACTTC
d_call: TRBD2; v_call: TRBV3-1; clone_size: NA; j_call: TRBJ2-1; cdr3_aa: CASGTSWLNEQFF; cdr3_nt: TGTGCCAGCGGGACTAGTTGGCTCAATGAGCAGTTCTTT
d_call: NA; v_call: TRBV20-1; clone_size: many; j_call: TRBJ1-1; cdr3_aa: CSARVGTTNTEAFF; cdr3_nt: TGCAGTGCTAGAGTGGGTACTACGAACACTGAAGCTTTCTTT
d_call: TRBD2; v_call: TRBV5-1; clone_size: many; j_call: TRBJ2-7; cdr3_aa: CASSYRLGGEAAKQYF; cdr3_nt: TGCGCCAGCAGCTACCGTCTCGGGGGGGAGGCCGCTAAGCAGTACTTC
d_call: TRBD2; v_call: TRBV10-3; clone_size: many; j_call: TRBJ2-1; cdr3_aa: CATTRGGDEQFF; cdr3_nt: TGTGCCACCACCCGCGGGGGAGATGAGCAGTTCTTC
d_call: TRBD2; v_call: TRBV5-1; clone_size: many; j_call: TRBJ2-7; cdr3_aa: CASSGTSGSGDEQYF; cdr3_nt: TGCGCCAGCAGCGGAACTAGCGGGAGCGGGGACGAGCAGTACTTC
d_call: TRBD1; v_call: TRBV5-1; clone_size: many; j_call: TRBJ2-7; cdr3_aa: CASGKWDRDTYEQYF; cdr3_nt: TGCGCCAGCGGGAAATGGGACAGGGACACCTACGAGCAGTACTTC
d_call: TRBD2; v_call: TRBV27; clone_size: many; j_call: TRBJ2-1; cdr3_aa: CASIKREGPYNEQFF; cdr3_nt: TGTGCCAGCATAAAGCGGGAGGGCCCGTACAATGAGCAGTTCTTC
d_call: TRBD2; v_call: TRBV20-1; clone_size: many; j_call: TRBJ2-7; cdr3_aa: CSAATSGRVYEQYF; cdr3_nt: TGCAGTGCTGCAACTAGCGGGAGGGTCTACGAGCAGTACTTC
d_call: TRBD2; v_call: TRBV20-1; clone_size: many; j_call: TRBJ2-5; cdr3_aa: CSAASAGRWETQYF; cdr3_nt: TGCAGTGCCGCCTCAGCGGGGAGATGGGAGACCCAGTACTTC
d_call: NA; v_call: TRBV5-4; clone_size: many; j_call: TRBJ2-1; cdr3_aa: CASSIPGLITYNEQFF; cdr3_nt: TGTGCCAGCAGCATTCCGGGCCTCATTACTTACAATGAGCAGTTCTTC
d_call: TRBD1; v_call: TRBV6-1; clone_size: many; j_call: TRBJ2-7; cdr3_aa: CASDRGTYEQYF; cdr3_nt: TGTGCCAGCGACAGGGGAACCTACGAGCAGTACTTC
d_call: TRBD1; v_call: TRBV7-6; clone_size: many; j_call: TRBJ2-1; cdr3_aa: CASSRGPGTGLANEQFF; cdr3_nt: TGTGCCAGCAGCCGAGGGCCCGGGACAGGGTTAGCGAATGAGCAGTTCTTC
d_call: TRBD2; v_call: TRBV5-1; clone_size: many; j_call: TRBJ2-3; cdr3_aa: CASSQGLVLDTQYF; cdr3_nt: TGCGCCAGCAGCCAGGGACTAGTTTTGGATACGCAGTATTTT
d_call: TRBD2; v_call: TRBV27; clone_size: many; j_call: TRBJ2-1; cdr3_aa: CASSRTGTSGYNEQFF; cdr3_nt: TGTGCCAGCAGCCGGACCGGGACTAGCGGTTACAATGAGCAGTTCTTC
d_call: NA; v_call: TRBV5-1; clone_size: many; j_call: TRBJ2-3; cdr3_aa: CASSLPLGEGWEDTQYF; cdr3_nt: TGCGCCAGCAGCTTGCCCCTCGGGGAAGGGTGGGAAGATACGCAGTATTTT
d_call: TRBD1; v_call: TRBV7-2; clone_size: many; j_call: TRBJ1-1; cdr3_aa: CASSSRTGRTTEAFF; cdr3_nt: TGTGCCAGCAGCTCACGGACAGGGAGAACAACTGAAGCTTTCTTT
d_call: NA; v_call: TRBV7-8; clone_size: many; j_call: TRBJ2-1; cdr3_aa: CASSPSGGLGNEQFF; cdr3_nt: TGTGCCAGCAGCCCCAGTGGGGGGCTGGGGAATGAGCAGTTCTTC
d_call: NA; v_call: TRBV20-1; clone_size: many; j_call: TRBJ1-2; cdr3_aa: CSAASKVPYGYTF; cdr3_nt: TGCAGTGCCGCCAGTAAGGTTCCCTATGGCTACACCTTC
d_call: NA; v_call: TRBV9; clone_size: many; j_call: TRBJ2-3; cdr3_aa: CASSVGPPGSTDTQYF; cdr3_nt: TGTGCCAGCAGCGTAGGTCCCCCGGGGAGCACAGATACGCAGTATTTT
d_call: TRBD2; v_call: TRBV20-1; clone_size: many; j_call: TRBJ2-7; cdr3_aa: CSARDGRAVRKVYEQYF; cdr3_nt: TGCAGTGCTAGAGATGGGAGGGCCGTTAGAAAGGTCTACGAGCAGTACTTC
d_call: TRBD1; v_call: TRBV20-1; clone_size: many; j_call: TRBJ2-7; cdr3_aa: CSARDKGTGASYEQYF; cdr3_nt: TGCAGTGCTAGAGATAAGGGGACAGGGGCCTCCTACGAGCAGTACTTC
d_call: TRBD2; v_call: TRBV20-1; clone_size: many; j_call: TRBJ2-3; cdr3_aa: CSARGWGTSGRDTDTQYF; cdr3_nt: TGCAGTGCTAGGGGGTGGGGGACTAGCGGGAGGGACACAGATACGCAGTATTTT
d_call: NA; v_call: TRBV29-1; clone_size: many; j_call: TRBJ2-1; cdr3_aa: CSVLDYSYNEQFF; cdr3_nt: TGCAGCGTGCTGGACTACTCCTACAATGAGCAGTTCTTC
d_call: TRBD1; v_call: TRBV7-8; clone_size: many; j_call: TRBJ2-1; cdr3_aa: CASSPRQGSYNEQFF; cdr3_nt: TGTGCCAGCAGTCCCCGACAGGGCTCCTACAATGAGCAGTTCTTC
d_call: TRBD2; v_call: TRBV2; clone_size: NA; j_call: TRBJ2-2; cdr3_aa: CAASSRTRTLTGYLFF; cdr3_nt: TGTGCCGCCTCCTCTAGGACTAGAACTCTCACCGGGTATCTGTTTTTT
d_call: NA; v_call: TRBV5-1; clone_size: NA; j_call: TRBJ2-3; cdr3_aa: CASSLTPTDTQYF; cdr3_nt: TGCGCCAGCAGCTTGACCCCCACAGATACGCAGTATTTT
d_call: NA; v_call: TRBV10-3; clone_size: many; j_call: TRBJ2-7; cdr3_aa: CAISEDSNEQYF; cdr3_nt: TGTGCCATCAGTGAGGACAGCAACGAGCAGTACTTC
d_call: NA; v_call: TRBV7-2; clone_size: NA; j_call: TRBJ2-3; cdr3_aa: CASSLTSRVYTDTQYF; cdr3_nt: TGTGCCAGCAGCTTAACTAGCCGCGTTTACACAGATACGCAGTATTTT
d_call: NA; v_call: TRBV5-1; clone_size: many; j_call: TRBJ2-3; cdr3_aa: CASSPPDTDTQYF; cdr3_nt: TGCGCCAGCAGCCCCCCCGACACAGATACGCAGTATTTT
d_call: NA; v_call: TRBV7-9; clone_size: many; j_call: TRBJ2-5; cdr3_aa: CASSYAGGEETQYF; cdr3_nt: TGTGCCAGCAGCTATGCCGGGGGAGAAGAGACCCAGTACTTC
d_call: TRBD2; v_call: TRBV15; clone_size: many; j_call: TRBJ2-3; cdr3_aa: CATSRGGEGRGNTQYF; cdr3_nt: TGTGCCACCAGCAGAGGGGGGGAGGGCCGGGGAAATACGCAGTATTTT
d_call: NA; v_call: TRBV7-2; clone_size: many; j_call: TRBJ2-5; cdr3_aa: CASSQRTQETQYF; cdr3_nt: TGTGCCAGCAGCCAAAGAACCCAGGAGACCCAGTACTTC